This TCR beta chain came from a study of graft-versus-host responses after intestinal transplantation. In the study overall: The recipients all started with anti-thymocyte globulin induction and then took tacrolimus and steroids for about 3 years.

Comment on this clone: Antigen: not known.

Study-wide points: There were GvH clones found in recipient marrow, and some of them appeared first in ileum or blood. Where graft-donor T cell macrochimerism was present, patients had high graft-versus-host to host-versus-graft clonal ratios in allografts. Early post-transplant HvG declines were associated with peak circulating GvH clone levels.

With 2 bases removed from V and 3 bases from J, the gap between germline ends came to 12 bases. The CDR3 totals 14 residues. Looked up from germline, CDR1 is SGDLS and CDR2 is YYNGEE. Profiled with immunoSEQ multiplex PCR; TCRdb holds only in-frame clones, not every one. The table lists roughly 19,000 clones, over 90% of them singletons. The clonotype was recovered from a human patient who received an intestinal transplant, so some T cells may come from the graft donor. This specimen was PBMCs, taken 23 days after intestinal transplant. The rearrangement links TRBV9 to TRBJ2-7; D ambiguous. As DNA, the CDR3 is TGTGCCAGCAGCGTCGGCAGGTCGGGCTACGAGCAGTACTTC. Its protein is CASSVGRSGYEQYF. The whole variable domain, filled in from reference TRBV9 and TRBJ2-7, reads DSGVTQTPKHLITATGQRVTLRCSPRSGDLSVYWYQQSLDQGLQFLIQYYNGEERAKGNILERFSAQQFPDLHSELNLSSLELGDSALYFCASSVGRSGYEQYFGPGTRLTVT.